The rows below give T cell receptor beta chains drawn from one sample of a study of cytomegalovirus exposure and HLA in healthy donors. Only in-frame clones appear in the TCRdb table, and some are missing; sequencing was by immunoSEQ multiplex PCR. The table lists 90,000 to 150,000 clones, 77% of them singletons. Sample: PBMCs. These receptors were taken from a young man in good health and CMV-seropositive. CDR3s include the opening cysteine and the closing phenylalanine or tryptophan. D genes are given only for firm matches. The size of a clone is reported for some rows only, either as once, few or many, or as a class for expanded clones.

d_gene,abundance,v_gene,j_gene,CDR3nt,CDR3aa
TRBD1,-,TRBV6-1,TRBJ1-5,TGTGCCAGCAGCGCTCCGACAGGGCGGCATCAGCCCCAGCATTTT,CASSAPTGRHQPQHF
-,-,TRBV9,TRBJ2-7,TGTGCCAGCAGCGCCGGGGGACCGCCCAACAGTGACGAGCAGTACTTC,CASSAGGPPNSDEQYF
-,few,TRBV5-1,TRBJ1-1,TGCGCCAGCAGCGGACACTTTAACACTGAAGCTTTCTTT,CASSGHFNTEAFF
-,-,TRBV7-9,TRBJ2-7,TGTGCCAGCAGCTTAGTAGGGGCAGGACCCTACGAGCAGTACTTC,CASSLVGAGPYEQYF
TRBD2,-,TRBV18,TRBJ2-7,TGTGCCAGCTCACCAACGGCTATGGAACTTAGCGGGAGGGACGAGCAGTACTTC,CASSPTAMELSGRDEQYF
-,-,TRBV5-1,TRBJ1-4,TGCGCCAGCAGCTGGGGGGGCCGAGAAAAACTGTTTTTT,CASSWGGREKLFF
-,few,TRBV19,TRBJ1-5,TGTGCCAGTAGTATGGCCGGGGTTCGACAGCCCCAGCATTTT,CASSMAGVRQPQHF
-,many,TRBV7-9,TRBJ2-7,TGTGCCAGCAGCTTAGCCTTGACTCGGAGCTCCGAGCAGTACTTC,CASSLALTRSSEQYF
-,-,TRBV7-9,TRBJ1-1,TGTGCCAGCAGCTTGCTCCAGGGTACTGAAGCTTTCTTT,CASSLLQGTEAFF
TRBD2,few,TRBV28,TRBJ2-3,TGTGCCAGCAGTATACTAGCGGGAGCAGATACGCAGTATTTT,CASSILAGADTQYF
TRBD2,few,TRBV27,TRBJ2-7,TGTGCCAGCAGTTTAGCGGGGGGAGGGGCCTACGAGCAGTACTTC,CASSLAGGGAYEQYF
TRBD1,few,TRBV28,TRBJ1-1,TGTGCCAGCAGTTATAGGGGACAGGGGGGCGCTGAAGCTTTCTTT,CASSYRGQGGAEAFF
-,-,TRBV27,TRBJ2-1,TGTGCCAGCAGTTTTTCCCGACTAGAGCAGTTCTTC,CASSFSRLEQFF
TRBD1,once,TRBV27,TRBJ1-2,TGTGCCAGCAGTCGGGGACAGTTGTATGGCTACACCTTC,CASSRGQLYGYTF
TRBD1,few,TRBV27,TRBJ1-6,TGTGCCAGCAACTATATCGGACGGGGACAGGGGAGTTCACCCCTCCACTTT,CASNYIGRGQGSSPLHF
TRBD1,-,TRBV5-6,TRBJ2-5,TGTGCCAGCTCCGATGGGACAGAAGAGACCCAGTACTTC,CASSDGTEETQYF
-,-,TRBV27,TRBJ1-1,TGTGCCAGCAGATGGGGAGAGAACACTGAAGCTTTCTTT,CASRWGENTEAFF
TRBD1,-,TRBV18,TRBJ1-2,TGTGCCAGCTCACCACCGAGGACAGGGTTTGGCTACACCTTC,CASSPPRTGFGYTF
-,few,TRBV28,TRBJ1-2,TGTGCCAGCAGTTTTTTGGGCAGGGAGGTCTATGGCTACACCTTC,CASSFLGREVYGYTF
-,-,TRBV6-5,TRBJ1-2,TGTGCCAGCAGTTCCCAGGGCGGCTATGGCTACACCTTC,CASSSQGGYGYTF
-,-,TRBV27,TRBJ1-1,TGTGCCAGCAGTTTGGCGGAGAGGCGGACTGAAGCTTTCTTT,CASSLAERRTEAFF
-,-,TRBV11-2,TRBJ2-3,TGTGCCAGCAGCTCCAGCGAGAGCACAGATACGCAGTATTTT,CASSSSESTDTQYF
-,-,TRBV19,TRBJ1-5,TGTGCCAGTAGTCTCTGGAGTAGCAATCAGCCCCAGCATTTT,CASSLWSSNQPQHF
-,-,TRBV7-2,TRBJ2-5,TGTGCCAGCACCCCCAGCAGGGGCGAGACCCAGTACTTC,CASTPSRGETQYF
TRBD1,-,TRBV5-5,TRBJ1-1,TGTGCCAGCACCCCGGACAGGGAGGGGGCCGTCGGGAACACTGAAGCTTTCTTT,CASTPDREGAVGNTEAFF
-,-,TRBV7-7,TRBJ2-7,TGTGCTAGCAGCCCCGGTAGAGGGCTGCGAGACTACGAGCAGTACTTC,CASSPGRGLRDYEQYF
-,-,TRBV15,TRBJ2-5,TGTGCCACCAGCACGAGACTCGGGGAGACCCAGTACTTC,CATSTRLGETQYF
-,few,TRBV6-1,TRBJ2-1,TGTGCCACCGTAACAATTAATGAGCAGTTCTTC,CATVTINEQFF
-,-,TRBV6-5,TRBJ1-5,TGTGCCAGCAGTGCCGGGAGCGATAGCAATCAGCCCCAGCATTTT,CASSAGSDSNQPQHF
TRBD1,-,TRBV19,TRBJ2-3,TGTGCCAGCTCCCCCGCCCACAGGGGAGCGCAGTATTTT,CASSPAHRGAQYF
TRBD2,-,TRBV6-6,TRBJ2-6,TGTGCCAGCAGCCCGACTAGCGAAGGGGCCAACGTCCTGACTTTC,CASSPTSEGANVLTF
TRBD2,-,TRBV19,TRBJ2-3,TGTGCCAGTAGTATAGCCCCCTCCGGACTAGCGAGCCACGATACGCAGTATTTT,CASSIAPSGLASHDTQYF
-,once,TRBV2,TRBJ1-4,TGTGCTACGGGAGGGATCGAAAAACTGTTTTTT,CATGGIEKLFF
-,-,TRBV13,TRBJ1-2,TGTGCCAGCAGCCCTCAGGGAAAGGGAGGCTACACCTTC,CASSPQGKGGYTF
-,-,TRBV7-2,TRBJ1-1,TGTGCCAGCAGCCTATACCGAAACACTGAAGCTTTCTTT,CASSLYRNTEAFF
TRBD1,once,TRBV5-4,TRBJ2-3,TGTGCCAGCAGCTCACGGGACAGAAGCACAGATACGCAGTATTTT,CASSSRDRSTDTQYF
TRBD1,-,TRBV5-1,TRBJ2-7,TGCGCCAGCAGCTTGGAGGTGACAGGGGCCGAGCAGTACTTC,CASSLEVTGAEQYF
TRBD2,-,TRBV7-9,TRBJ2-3,TGTGCCAGCAGCTCTTTAGCGGGGGCCCATACAGATACGCAGTATTTT,CASSSLAGAHTDTQYF
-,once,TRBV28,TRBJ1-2,TGTGCCGGAAAGGGGGACTATGGCTACACCTTC,CAGKGDYGYTF
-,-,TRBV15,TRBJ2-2,TGTGCCACCAGCAGTTACTTCGGACTACTCAACACCGGGGAGCTGTTTTTT,CATSSYFGLLNTGELFF
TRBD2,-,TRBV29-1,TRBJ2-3,TGCAGCGTTGGACTAGCGAAGCGAGGTGGTGATACGCAGTATTTT,CSVGLAKRGGDTQYF
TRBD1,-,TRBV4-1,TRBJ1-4,TGCGCCACCACCGGGACAGGGTCGGTCCGGGGTGAAAAACTGTTTTTT,CATTGTGSVRGEKLFF
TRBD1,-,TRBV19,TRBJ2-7,TGTGCCAGTAGTTGGACAGGGGGCGAGCAGTACTTC,CASSWTGGEQYF
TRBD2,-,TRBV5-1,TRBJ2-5,TGCGCCAGCAGCTTCAGCGGGGGGACCCAAAAAACCCAGTACTTC,CASSFSGGTQKTQYF
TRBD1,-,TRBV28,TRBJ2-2,TGTGCCAGTGATTGGACAGGGGGCCCCGGGGAGCTGTTTTTT,CASDWTGGPGELFF